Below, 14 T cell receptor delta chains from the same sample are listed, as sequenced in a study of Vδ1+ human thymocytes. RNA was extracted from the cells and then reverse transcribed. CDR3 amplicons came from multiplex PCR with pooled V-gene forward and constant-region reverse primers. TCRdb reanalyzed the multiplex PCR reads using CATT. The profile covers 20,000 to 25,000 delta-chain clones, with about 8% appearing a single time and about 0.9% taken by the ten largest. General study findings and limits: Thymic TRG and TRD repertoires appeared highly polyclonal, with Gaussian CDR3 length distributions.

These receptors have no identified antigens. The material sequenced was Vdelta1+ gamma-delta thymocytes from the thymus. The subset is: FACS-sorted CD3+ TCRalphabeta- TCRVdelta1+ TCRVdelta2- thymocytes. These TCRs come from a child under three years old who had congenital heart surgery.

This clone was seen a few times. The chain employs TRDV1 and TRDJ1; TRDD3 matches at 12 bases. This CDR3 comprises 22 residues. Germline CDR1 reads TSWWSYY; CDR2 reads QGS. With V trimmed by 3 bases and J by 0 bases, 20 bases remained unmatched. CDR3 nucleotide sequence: TGTGCTCTTGGGGACCCCTCTCCTCGTACTGGGGGATACCGTTTTTACACCGATAAACTCATCTTT. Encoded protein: CALGDPSPRTGGYRFYTDKLIF.

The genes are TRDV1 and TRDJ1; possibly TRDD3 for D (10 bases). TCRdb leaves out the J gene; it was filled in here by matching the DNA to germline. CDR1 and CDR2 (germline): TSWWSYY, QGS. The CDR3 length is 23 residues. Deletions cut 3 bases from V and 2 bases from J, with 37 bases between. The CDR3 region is CALGEGFPSYRTGGSRLTDKLIF. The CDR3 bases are TGTGCTCTTGGGGAGGGTTTTCCTTCCTACAGAACTGGGGGATCCCGCTTAACCGATAAACTCATCTTT.

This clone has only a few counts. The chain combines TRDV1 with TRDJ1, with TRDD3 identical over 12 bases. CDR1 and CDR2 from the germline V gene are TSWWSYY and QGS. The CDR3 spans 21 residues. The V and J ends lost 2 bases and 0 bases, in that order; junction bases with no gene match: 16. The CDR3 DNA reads TGTGCTCTTGGGGAAGGTTTTCCTCCTCCTACTGGGGGATACAACACCGATAAACTCATCTTT. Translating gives CALGEGFPPPTGGYNTDKLIF.

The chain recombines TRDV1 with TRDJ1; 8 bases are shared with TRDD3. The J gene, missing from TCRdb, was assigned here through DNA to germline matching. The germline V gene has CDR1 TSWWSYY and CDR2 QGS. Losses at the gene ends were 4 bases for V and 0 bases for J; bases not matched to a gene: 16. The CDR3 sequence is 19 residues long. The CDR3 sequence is CALGAKRLTGGLYTDKLIF. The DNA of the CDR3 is TGTGCTCTTGGGGCCAAACGTCTTACTGGGGGTTTGTACACCGATAAACTCATCTTT.

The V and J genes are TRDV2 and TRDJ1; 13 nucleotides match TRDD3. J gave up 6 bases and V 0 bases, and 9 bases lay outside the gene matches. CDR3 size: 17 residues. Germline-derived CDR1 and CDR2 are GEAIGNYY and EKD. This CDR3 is CACDTPSTGGYGHKLIF. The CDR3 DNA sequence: TGTGCCTGTGACACCCCTTCCACTGGGGGATACGGGCATAAACTCATCTTT.

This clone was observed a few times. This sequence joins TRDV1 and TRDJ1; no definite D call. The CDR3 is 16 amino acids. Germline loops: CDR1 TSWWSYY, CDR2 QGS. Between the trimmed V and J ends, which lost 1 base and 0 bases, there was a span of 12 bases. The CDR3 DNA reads TGTGCTCTTGGGGAACGGAAGGATCCAAACACCGATAAACTCATCTTT. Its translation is CALGERKDPNTDKLIF.

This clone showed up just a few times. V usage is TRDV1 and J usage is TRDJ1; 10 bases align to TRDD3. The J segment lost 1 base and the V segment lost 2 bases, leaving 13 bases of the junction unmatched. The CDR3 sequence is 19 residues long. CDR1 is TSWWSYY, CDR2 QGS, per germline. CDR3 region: CALGEVIYGGGYATDKLIF. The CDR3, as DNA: TGTGCTCTTGGGGAAGTTATCTACGGGGGGGGATACGCCACCGATAAACTCATCTTT.

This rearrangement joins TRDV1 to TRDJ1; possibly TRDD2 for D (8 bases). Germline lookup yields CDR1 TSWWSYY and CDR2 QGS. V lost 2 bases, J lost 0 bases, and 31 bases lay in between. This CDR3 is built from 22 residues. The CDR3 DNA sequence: TGTGCTCTTGGGGAAGTGGGGGCTTCCTACCTGCTGGGGGCTAAATACACCGATAAACTCATCTTT. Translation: CALGEVGASYLLGAKYTDKLIF.

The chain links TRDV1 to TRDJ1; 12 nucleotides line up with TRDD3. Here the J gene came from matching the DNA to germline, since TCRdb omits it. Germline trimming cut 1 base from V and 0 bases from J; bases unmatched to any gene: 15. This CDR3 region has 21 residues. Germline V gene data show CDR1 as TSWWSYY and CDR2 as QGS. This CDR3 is CALGEPSFLLGDTTYTDKLIF. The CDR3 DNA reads TGTGCTCTTGGGGAACCGTCCTTCCTACTGGGGGATACAACGTACACCGATAAACTCATCTTT.

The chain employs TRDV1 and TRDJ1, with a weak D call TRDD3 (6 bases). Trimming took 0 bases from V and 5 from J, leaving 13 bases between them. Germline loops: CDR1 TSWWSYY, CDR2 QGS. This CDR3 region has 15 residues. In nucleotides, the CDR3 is TGTGCTCTTGGGGAACTGTCTGGGGCGCGAGATAAACTCATCTTT. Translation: CALGELSGARDKLIF.

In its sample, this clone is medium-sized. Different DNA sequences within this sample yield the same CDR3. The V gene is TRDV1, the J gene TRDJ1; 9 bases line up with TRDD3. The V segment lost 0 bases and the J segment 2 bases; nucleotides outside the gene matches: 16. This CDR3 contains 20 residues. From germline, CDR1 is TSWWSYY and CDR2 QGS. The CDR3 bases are TGTGCTCTTGGGGAACTACGCTGGTCTACGACTGGGGGACTTACCGATAAACTCATCTTT. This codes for CALGELRWSTTGGLTDKLIF.

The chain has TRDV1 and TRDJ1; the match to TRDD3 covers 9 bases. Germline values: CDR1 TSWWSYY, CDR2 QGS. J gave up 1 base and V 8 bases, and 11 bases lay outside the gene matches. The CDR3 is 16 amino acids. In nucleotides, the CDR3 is TGTGCTCTTTTGGGCTGGGGGATCCGAAGCACCGATAAACTCATCTTT. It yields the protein CALLGWGIRSTDKLIF.

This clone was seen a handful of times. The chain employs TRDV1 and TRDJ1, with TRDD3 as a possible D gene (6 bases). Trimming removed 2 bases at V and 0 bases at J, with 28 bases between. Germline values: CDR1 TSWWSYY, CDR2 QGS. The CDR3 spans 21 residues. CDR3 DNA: TGTGCTCTTGGGGAAGGGCGAACCATCCCCTTACTGGGCCGGTACACCGATAAACTCATCTTT. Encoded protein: CALGEGRTIPLLGRYTDKLIF.

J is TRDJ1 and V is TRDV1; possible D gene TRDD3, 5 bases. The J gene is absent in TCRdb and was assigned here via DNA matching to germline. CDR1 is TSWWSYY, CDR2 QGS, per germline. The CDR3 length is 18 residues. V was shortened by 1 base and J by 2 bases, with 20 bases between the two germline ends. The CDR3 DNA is TGTGCTCTTGGGGAACGGAGCTACCGCGGGGGCCTGACCGATAAACTCATCTTT. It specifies CALGERSYRGGLTDKLIF.